This TCR beta chain was sequenced for a study of shared clonotypes between healthy human individuals. Study-level information: CD4 naive and CD4 memory each took three plates per donor, while CD8 naive took two and CD8 memory one.

This CDR3 has 17 amino acids. Germline assignment: CDR1 MGHRA and CDR2 YSYEKL. V lost 7 bases to trimming and J lost 10 bases; unmatched junction nucleotides: 19. TCRdb keeps only in-frame clones here, not all; method: immunoSEQ multiplex PCR. The data contain approximately 710,000 clones, about 90% of them singletons. The TCR comes from a man aged 18-30 years in good health. Some clones in this sample may be carry-over from other donors' samples. The genes are TRBV4-1 and TRBJ1-6, with TRBD1 matching over 7 bases. The sequenced sample was memory CD8+ T cells from PBMCs. Stated subset: CD45RO+ cells pooled with CCR7-negative TemRA cells. CDR3: CASNPPSRGTSGSPLHF. In DNA, the CDR3 is TGCGCCAGCAACCCACCGAGCAGGGGGACCTCGGGATCACCCCTCCACTTT.